This T cell receptor (beta chain) was profiled in a study of control samples from healthy donors and cancer patients. The CDR3 totals 17 residues. Looked up from germline, CDR1 is MNHEY and CDR2 is SVGEGT. After removal of 0 bases from V and 2 bases from J, the junction contained 7 bases not matched to a gene. TCRdb's copy holds only in-frame clones and misses some; the assay was immunoSEQ multiplex PCR. The table lists 150,000 or so clones, 88% of them singletons. The sequence was collected from a woman aged 25 to 39 in good health. Sequencing input: blood. The V and J genes are TRBV6-2 or TRBV6-3 and TRBJ2-3, with 8 bases matching TRBD2. DNA of the CDR3: TGTGCCAGCAGTTACTCAGAAATAGCGGGGTCCACAGATACGCAGTATTTT. It translates to CASSYSEIAGSTDTQYF.